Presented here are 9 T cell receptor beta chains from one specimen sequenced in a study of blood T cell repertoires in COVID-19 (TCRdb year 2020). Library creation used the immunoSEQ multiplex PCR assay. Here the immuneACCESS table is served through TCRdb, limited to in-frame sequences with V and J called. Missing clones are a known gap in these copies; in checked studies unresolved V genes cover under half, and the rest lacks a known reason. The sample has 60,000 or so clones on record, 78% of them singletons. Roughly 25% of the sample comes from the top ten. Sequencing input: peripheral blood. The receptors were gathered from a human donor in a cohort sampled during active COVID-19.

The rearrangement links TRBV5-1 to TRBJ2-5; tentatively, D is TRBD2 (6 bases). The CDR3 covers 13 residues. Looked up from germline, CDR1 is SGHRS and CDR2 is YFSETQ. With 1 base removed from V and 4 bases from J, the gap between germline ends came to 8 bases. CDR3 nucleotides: TGCGCCAGCAGCTTGCAGGGAGGAGAGACCCAGTACTTC. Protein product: CASSLQGGETQYF.

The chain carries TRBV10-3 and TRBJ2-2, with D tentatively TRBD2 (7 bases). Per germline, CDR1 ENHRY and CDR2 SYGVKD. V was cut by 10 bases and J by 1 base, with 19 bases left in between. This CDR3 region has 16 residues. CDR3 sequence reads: CATMGASGRNTGELFF. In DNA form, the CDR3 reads TGTGCCACTATGGGGGCTAGCGGCCGGAACACCGGGGAGCTGTTTTTT.

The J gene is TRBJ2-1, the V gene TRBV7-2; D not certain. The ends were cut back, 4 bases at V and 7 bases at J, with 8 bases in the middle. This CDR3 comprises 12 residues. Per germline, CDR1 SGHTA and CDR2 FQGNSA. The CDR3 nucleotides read TGTGCCAGCAGCTCCAGTTGGAATGAGCAGTTCTTC. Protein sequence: CASSSSWNEQFF.

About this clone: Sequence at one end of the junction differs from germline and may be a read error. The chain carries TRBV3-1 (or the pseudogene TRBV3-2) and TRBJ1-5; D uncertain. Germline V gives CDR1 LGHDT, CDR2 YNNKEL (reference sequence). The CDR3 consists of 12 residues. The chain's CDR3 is CASSQGDSLEYF. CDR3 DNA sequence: TGTGCCAGCAGCCAAGGAGACTCGTTGGAGTATTTT.

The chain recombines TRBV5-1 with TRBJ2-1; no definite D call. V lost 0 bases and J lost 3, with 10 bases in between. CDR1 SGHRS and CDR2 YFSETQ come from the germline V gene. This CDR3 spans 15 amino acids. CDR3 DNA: TGCGCCAGCAGCTTGGATCCCGGAGTCTACAATGAGCAGTTCTTC. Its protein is CASSLDPGVYNEQFF.

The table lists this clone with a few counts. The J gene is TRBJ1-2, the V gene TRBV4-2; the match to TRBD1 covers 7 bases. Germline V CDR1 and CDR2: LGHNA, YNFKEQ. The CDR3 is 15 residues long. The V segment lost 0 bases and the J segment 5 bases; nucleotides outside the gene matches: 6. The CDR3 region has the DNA TGTGCCAGCAGCCAAGATTGGGACAGTTGGTATGGCTACACCTTC. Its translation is CASSQDWDSWYGYTF.

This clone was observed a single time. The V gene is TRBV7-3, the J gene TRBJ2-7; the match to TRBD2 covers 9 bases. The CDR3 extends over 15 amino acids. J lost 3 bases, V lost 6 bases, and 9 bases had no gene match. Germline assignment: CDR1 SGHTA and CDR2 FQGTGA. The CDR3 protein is CASSPTSGPYYEQYF. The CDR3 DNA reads TGTGCCAGCAGTCCTACTAGCGGGCCATACTACGAGCAGTACTTC.

The CDR3 spells CASSLVGEAGYTF. The CDR3 DNA sequence: TGTGCCAGCAGTTTAGTAGGGGAGGCTGGCTACACCTTC. This chain connects TRBV27 to TRBJ1-2; TRBD1 is a possible D gene (5 bases). Between the trimmed V and J ends, which lost 2 bases and 7 bases, there was a span of 11 bases. CDR1 is MNHEY and CDR2 is SMNVEV in the germline V gene (reference sequence). This CDR3 region has 13 residues.

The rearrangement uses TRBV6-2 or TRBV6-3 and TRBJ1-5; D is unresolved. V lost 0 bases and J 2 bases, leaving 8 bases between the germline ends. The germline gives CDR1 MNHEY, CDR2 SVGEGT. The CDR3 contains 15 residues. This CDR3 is CASSYSGRGNQPQHF. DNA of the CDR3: TGTGCCAGCAGTTACTCGGGGAGAGGCAATCAGCCCCAGCATTTT.